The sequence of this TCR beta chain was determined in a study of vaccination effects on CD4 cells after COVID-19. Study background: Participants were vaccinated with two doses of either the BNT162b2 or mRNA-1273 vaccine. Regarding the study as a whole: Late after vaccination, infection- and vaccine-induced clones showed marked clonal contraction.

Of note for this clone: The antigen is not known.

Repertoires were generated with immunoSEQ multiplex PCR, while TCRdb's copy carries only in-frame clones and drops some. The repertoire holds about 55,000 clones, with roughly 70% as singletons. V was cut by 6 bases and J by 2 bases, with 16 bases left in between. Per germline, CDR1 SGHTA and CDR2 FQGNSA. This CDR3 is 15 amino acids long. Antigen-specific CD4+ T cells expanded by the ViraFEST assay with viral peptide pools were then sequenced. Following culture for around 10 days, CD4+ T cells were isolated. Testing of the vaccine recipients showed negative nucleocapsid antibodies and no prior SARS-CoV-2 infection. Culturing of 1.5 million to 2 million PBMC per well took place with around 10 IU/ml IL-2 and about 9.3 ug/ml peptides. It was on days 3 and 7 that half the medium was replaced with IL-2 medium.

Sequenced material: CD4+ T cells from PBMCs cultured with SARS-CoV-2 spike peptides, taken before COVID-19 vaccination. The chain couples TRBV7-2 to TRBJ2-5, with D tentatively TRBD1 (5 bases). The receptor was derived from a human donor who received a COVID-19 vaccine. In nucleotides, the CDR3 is TGTGCCAGCAGGACTTCACTGGGGCGTCAAGAGACCCAGTACTTC. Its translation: CASRTSLGRQETQYF.